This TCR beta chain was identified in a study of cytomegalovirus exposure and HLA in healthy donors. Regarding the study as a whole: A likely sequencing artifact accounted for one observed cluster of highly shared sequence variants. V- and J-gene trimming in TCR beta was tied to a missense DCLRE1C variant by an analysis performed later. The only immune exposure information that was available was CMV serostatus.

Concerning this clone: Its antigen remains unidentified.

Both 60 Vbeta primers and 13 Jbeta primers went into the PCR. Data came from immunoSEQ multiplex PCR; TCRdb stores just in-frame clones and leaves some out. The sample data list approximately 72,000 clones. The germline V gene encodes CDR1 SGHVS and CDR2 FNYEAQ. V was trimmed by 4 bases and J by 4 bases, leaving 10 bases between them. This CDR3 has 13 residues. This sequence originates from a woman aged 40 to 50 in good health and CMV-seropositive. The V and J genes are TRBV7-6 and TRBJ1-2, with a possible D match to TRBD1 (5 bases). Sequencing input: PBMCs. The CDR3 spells CASSSQDTYGYTF. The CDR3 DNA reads TGTGCCAGCAGCTCACAGGACACCTATGGCTACACCTTC.